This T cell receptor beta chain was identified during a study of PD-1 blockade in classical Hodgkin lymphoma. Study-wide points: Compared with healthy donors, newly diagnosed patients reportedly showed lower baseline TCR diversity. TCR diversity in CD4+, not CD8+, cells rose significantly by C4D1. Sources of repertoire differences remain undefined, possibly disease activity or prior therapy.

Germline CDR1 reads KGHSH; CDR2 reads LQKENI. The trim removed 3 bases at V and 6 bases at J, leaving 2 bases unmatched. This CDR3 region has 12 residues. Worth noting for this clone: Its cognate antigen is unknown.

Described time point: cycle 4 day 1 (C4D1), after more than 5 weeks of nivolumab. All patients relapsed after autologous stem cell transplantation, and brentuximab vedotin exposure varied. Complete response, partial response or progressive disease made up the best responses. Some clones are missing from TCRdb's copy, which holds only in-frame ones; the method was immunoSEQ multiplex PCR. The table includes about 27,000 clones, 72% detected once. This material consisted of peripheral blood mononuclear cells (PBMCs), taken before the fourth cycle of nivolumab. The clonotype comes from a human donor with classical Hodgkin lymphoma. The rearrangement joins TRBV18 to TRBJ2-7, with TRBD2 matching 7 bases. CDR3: CASSPREGEQYF. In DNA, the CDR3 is TGTGCCAGCTCACCGAGGGAGGGCGAGCAGTACTTC.